This T cell receptor (beta chain) comes out of a study of shared clonotypes between healthy human individuals. With regard to this clone: Its antigen is undetermined.

The table came from immunoSEQ multiplex PCR; TCRdb's copy has only in-frame clones and leaves some out. The data contain about 680,000 clones, approximately 73% of them singletons. J was trimmed by 6 bases and V by 4 bases; bases with no gene match: 11. The CDR3 runs to 15 residues. CDR1 is GTSNPN, CDR2 SVGIG, per germline (reference sequence). Notes on the study in general: The sharing of 5% to 6.5% of naive CD4 clonotypes was seen across a handful of donors.

Sequenced material: memory CD4+ T cells sorted from blood. Subset here: CD45RA-negative fraction. The gene calls are TRBV30 and TRBJ2-3; 9 positions agree with TRBD1. The clonotype comes from a woman between 25 and 40 years old in good health. The DNA for the CDR3 is TGTGCCTGGATCACCGGGACAGGGTTGGTTGATACGCAGTATTTT. Amino acids: CAWITGTGLVDTQYF.